This T cell receptor beta chain was sequenced during a study of OX40 agonist ivuxolimab in advanced cancers. Study as a whole: In this trial design, patients received ivuxolimab intravenously at 0.01 to 10 mg/kg every 2 weeks. Three partial responders included one hepatocellular carcinoma patient and two cutaneous melanoma patients.

On this clone: The target antigen is unknown.

Method: immunoSEQ multiplex PCR; TCRdb's copy keeps in-frame clones and lacks some. The sample includes about 96,000 clones, under 90% seen only once; the top ten take under 7%. Germline V gene lookup returns CDR1 WSHSY and CDR2 SAAADI. The V end was cut by 6 bases, the J end by 5 bases, with 11 bases between. The CDR3 consists of 14 residues. The study's findings and limits: The study found among the lowest clonal expansion in partial responders at 0.1-3.0 mg/kg. Circulating CD4+ and CD8+ T cells showed clonal expansion by week 6 at 0.1 to 3.0 mg/kg.

The chain joins TRBV10-2 to TRBJ1-6; TRBD1 is a possible D gene (5 bases). The TCR originated in an adult with an advanced solid tumor such as melanoma, head and neck, liver or kidney cancer. The material was CD4+ or CD8+ T cells sorted from blood, obtained in a trial of the OX40 agonist ivuxolimab. The DNA of the CDR3 is TGCGCCAGCAGAAATTTGGACAATAATTCACCCCTCCACTTT. Amino acid sequence: CASRNLDNNSPLHF.